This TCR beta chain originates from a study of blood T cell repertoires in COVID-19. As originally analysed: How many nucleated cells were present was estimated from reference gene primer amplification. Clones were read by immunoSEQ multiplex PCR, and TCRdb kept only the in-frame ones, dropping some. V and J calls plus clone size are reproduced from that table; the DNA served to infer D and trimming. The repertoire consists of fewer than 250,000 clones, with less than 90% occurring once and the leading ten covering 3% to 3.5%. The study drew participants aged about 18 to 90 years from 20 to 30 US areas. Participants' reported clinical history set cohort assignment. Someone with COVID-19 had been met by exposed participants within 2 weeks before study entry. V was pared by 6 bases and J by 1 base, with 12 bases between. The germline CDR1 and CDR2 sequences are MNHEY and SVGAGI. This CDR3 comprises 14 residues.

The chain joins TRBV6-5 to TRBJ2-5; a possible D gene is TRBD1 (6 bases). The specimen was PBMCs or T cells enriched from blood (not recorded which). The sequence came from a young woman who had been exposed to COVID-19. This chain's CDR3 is CASSSGQIQETQYF. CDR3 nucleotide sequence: TGTGCCAGCAGCTCCGGACAGATCCAAGAGACCCAGTACTTC.